This TCR beta chain was recovered during a study of T-cell reconstitution after alpha-beta-depleted transplantation in children. Study results and limitations: Fresh T-cell production supplied most of the T-cell counts and diversity seen one year after transplant. TCRbeta diversity was high at day 60 in some patients (a result of surviving recipient T cells and thymic progenitors). Where alpha-beta T cells came from about two months after transplant was reportedly several hundred expanded graft clones.

A TCRbeta library incorporating unique molecular identifiers was prepared. TCRdb reprocessed the PCR reads with MiXCR, giving one entry per CDR3 protein. The table includes approximately 500,000 distinct CDR3 sequences, 20% to 30% detected once. A note on this clonotype: Its antigen remains unknown.

Between the trimmed V and J ends, which lost 3 bases and 0 bases, there was a span of 9 bases. The CDR3 contains 14 residues. Looked up from germline, CDR1 is GTSNPN and CDR2 is SVGIG (reference sequence). This clonotype originated in a boy less than two years old with Wiskott-Aldrich syndrome, due to receive a stem cell transplant. The chain couples TRBV30 to TRBJ2-4, with D hard to call. Sequencing was performed on PBMCs, taken before TCRalphabeta/CD19-depleted stem cell transplant. The CDR3 nucleotides read TGTGCCTGGAGGGAAAGACTAGCCAAAAACATTCAGTACTTC. Translation gives CAWRERLAKNIQYF.